The TCR beta chain under discussion was sequenced for a study of human T cells and chemical hapten exposure (dated by TCRdb to the early 2020s). About the full investigation: For sensitization, 2% DPC in acetone was applied to a roughly 2 cm by roughly 2 cm area of upper inner arm skin. Weekly therapeutic DPC doses were additionally applied to the scalp of patients throughout the roughly 25-week study period. Patch tests used Finn chambers with 0.01% DPC on the upper back, scored after 6 days by International Contact Dermatitis Research Group standards. Alopecia areata with under or over 50% scalp involvement, alopecia totalis and alopecia universalis were represented in the patient cohort, which was mostly female. The libraries were sequenced as a pool, and the TCR yield per sample differed mostly because of small variations in library volumes within the pool. In alopecia patients, the study followed how the peripheral blood TCR repertoire changed in vivo over primary and secondary sensitization to diphenylcyclopropenone (DPC), a hapten. Blood was sampled from patients pre-sensitization (week 0) and at 2, 6 and about 24 weeks after DPC sensitization. Some 29 alopecia patients gave blood for TCR sequencing at one to four time points (pre-sensitization, 2, 6 and 24 weeks).

From the cysteine through the phenylalanine, the CDR3 covers 13 amino acids. The sequence is cut down to CDR3 DNA, 39 bases in frame from base 1. Via the germline V gene, CDR1 is SQVTM and CDR2 ANQGSEA. V gives up 7 bases and J gives up 1 base, and the segment between their germline ends measures 10 bases. Libraries were prepared through RACE. The instrument was a NextSeq 500. During library preparation, unique molecular identifiers were attached to individual cDNA molecules so that TCRs could be counted in a quantitative, reproducible way. For every blood RNA sample, sequencing covered both the TCR alpha and TCR beta chains. As for how the authors treated the data: The median number of TCRs per sample was roughly 94,000, ranging from 23,224 to 690,600. V, J and CDR3 annotation of the TCR reads was carried out using the Decombinator software suite. Every sample was subsampled to the same number of TCRs (28,000) for the PS versus PT1 abundance plots. TCRs were defined as expanded if absent before sensitization and observed at least eight times at the 2-week time point. TCRdb handled the public reads itself, with Q25 trimming in fastp and clone calling in MiXCR, and kept productive beta chains. Every distinct CDR3 protein forms one entry, paired with its most common genes and DNA. The V and J calls were not made by the authors but by TCRdb's processing. This sample holds approximately 72,000 distinct CDR3 sequences; over 8.5% were observed only once. The ten largest clones represent approximately 1.5% of the sample.

This clonotype was found a few times. Its recognized antigen is unknown. Base qualities are missing; no much larger clone stands one base away. Broad study findings and their caveats: Because every patient had alopecia, a presumed autoimmune disease, the patients' immune response might differ from that of healthy individuals. A positive correlation was found between the number of PT1 expanded TCRs and patch test score, with significance reached at thresholds 8, 16 and 32 but not 4. Compared with pre-sensitization or healthy control sets, expanded TCRs formed significantly more large CDR3 similarity clusters, which is consistent with antigen-driven responses. After repeated subsampling, changes were observed in the strength of the expansion versus patch-test correlation and in the threshold at which the correlation became significant. The number of TCRs above 1 in 1000 frequency did not change with DPC sensitization; there was no evidence of global repertoire structure alterations.

What this sample's time point label stands for: patch test 3, about 24 weeks after DPC sensitization. The meaning of the sample's treatment or condition label: therapeutic diphenylcyclopropenone sensitization with weekly scalp DPC. At every patch-test visit, the blood draw took place before the patch test was put on. Patients were eligible if aged 18 to 70, diagnosed with alopecia and judged suitable for DPC therapy, and pregnant patients were excluded. Total RNA was extracted from unfractionated whole blood that had been collected in Tempus Blood RNA tubes. This TCR came from a woman in her fifties or sixties with alopecia areata. Some clones in this sample may be carry-over from other donors' samples. The source material was whole blood, sampled in connection with sensitization to the hapten diphenylcyclopropenone (DPC). The chain links TRBV29-1 with TRBJ2-2, with the D segment identity uncertain. The DNA reads TGCAGCGCGCGGACGGAGAACACCGGGGAGCTGTTTTTT. This translates into CSARTENTGELFF.